There are a few counts of the clone carrying this T cell receptor beta chain. Germline loops: CDR1 LNHDA, CDR2 SQIVND (reference sequence). The length of the CDR3 is 12 residues. V lost 11 bases and J 2 bases, leaving 12 bases between the germline ends. As every portion of the isolated RNA was reverse transcribed, the sequencing read expressed TCRB transcripts. Produced via immunoSEQ multiplex PCR; TCRdb's table is partial and in-frame only. The table has 150,000 to 190,000 clones, about 8.1% seen once. The sample comes from a study of beta chain features in type 1 diabetes. The sequence was collected from a man between 18 and 29 years old in good health. The V and J genes are TRBV19 and TRBJ1-1, with D possibly matching TRBD1 (6 bases). What was sequenced was central memory CD4+ T cells from blood. The CDR3 is CAVGTINTEAFF. The CDR3, as DNA: TGTGCCGTAGGGACAATAAACACTGAAGCTTTCTTT.